This T cell receptor (beta chain) was obtained from a study of chemoradiotherapy in HPV16-positive cancers. The wider study: A couple of HPV16-positive patients' cells yielded candidate HPV-specific clones and common motifs.

Only in-frame clones appear in the TCRdb table, and some are missing; sequencing was by immunoSEQ multiplex PCR. Of some 6,000 clones listed, 80% are singletons. A remark on this clone: Its antigen is unidentified.

The germline V gene encodes CDR1 SGHTA and CDR2 FQGNSA. V was shortened by 1 base and J by 7 bases, with 10 bases between the two germline ends. This CDR3 is built from 13 residues. General study results and limits: Non-HPV-specific T cells did not expand in tumors during treatment, whereas candidate HPV-specific clones and E7-related motifs did. For HPV16-positive patients, expanding HPV-responsive T cells associated with longer recurrence-free survival.

The genes are TRBV7-2 and TRBJ1-2; perhaps TRBD1 as D (5 bases). The sequence was obtained from a human donor with HPV-associated anogenital cancer. The specimen was collected from a patient who underwent chemoradiotherapy. The CDR3 DNA reads as TGTGCCAGCAGCTTAGGGGGGAGAGGTGGCTACACCTTC. Amino acid sequence: CASSLGGRGGYTF. The full variable domain, with the rest looked up from reference TRBV7-2 and TRBJ1-2, is GAGVSQSPSNKVTEKGKDVELRCDPISGHTALYWYRQSLGQGLEFLIYFQGNSAPDKSGLPSDRFSAERTGGSVSTLTIQRTQQEDSAVYLCASSLGGRGGYTFGSGTRLTVV.